A selection of T cell receptor beta chains follows, all from one sample in a study of cytomegalovirus exposure and HLA in healthy donors. Sequenced by immunoSEQ multiplex PCR; TCRdb stores in-frame clones only, minus some. In the table there are 150,000 or so clones, about 89% of which are singletons. Material: PBMCs. The origin of the receptors is a man aged 18 to 29 in good health and CMV-seropositive. The CDR3 runs from the conserved cysteine through the conserved F or W. D genes are given only for firm matches. Only part of the rows carry a size: once, few, many, or a class if the clone is expanded.

V: TRBV9; size: once; D: NA; J: TRBJ2-5; DNA: TGTGCCAGCAGCGTCGGGTCGTACCAAGAGACCCAGTACTTC; CDR3: CASSVGSYQETQYF
V: TRBV2; size: few; D: NA; J: TRBJ2-7; DNA: TGTGCCAGCAGTGCGGCTAGCTACTACGAGCAGTACTTC; CDR3: CASSAASYYEQYF
V: TRBV11-2; size: NA; D: NA; J: TRBJ1-5; DNA: TGTGCCAGCAGCCAAAATCAGGGTAATGGTCAGCCCCAGCATTTT; CDR3: CASSQNQGNGQPQHF
V: TRBV29-1; size: NA; D: NA; J: TRBJ1-5; DNA: TGCAGCGTTGGGTCCGGAGATCAGCCCCAGCATTTT; CDR3: CSVGSGDQPQHF
V: TRBV18; size: NA; D: TRBD2; J: TRBJ2-1; DNA: TGTGCCAGCTCAACCCTCCCCCTCTCTAGCGGGATATCGGGTGAGCAGTTCTTC; CDR3: CASSTLPLSSGISGEQFF
V: TRBV6-5; size: NA; D: TRBD1; J: TRBJ1-1; DNA: TGTGCCAGCAGTTACTACAGGGGCGGCACTGAAGCTTTCTTT; CDR3: CASSYYRGGTEAFF
V: TRBV7-2; size: NA; D: NA; J: TRBJ2-1; DNA: TGTGCCAGCAGCTGGCCCGGAGGAAACATTCAAATCTTC; CDR3: CASSWPGGNIQIF
V: TRBV6-5; size: NA; D: NA; J: TRBJ2-3; DNA: TGTGCCAGCAGTTACTCTCCACGCGTTTACACAGATACGCAGTATTTT; CDR3: CASSYSPRVYTDTQYF
V: TRBV7-9; size: NA; D: NA; J: TRBJ2-7; DNA: TGTGCCAGCACCCTAGGGGGGGGCGAGCAGTACTTC; CDR3: CASTLGGGEQYF
V: TRBV19; size: NA; D: NA; J: TRBJ2-7; DNA: TGTGCCAGTAGTATCTGGCATGATTCCTACGAGCAGTACTTC; CDR3: CASSIWHDSYEQYF
V: TRBV5-4; size: NA; D: TRBD2; J: TRBJ2-7; DNA: TGTGCCAGCAGGGGACTAGGCGTTGGGTGGTACTTC; CDR3: CASRGLGVGWYF
V: TRBV7-9; size: NA; D: NA; J: TRBJ2-1; DNA: TGTGCCAGCAGCCCAATAGACGGCGGTATCAATGAGCAGTTCTTC; CDR3: CASSPIDGGINEQFF
V: TRBV5-6; size: NA; D: NA; J: TRBJ1-2; DNA: TGTGCCAGCAGCGCCACACGGGGGGCGGATGGCTACACCTTC; CDR3: CASSATRGADGYTF
V: TRBV7-9; size: NA; D: NA; J: TRBJ2-1; DNA: TGTGCCAGCAGCTTAGCCGGGGCGGGCGGGGCTTACAATGAGCAGTTCTTC; CDR3: CASSLAGAGGAYNEQFF
V: TRBV19; size: few; D: TRBD2; J: TRBJ2-7; DNA: TGTGCCAGTAGTATTGGGGGACTAGGCACCTACGAGCAGTACTTC; CDR3: CASSIGGLGTYEQYF
V: TRBV7-9; size: NA; D: NA; J: TRBJ1-4; DNA: TGTGCCAGCAGCTCCCCGCAGGGGCATTATGAAAAACTGTTTTTT; CDR3: CASSSPQGHYEKLFF
V: TRBV5-4; size: NA; D: TRBD2; J: TRBJ2-1; DNA: TGTGCCAGCAGCTTGGCCGGACTAGCGGGGGGGCCCAATGAGCAGTTCTTC; CDR3: CASSLAGLAGGPNEQFF
V: TRBV7-2; size: few; D: NA; J: TRBJ1-5; DNA: TGTGCCAGCACCCTTCAGGGAGGACAGCCCCAGCATTTT; CDR3: CASTLQGGQPQHF
V: TRBV27; size: NA; D: NA; J: TRBJ2-1; DNA: TGTGCCAGCAGTTTGAGGGGGAGCCCAGACAATGAGCAGTTCTTC; CDR3: CASSLRGSPDNEQFF
V: TRBV6-4; size: NA; D: NA; J: TRBJ1-2; DNA: TGTGCCAGCAGACAGACAGGACCCTATGGCTACACCTTC; CDR3: CASRQTGPYGYTF
V: TRBV5-1; size: NA; D: TRBD2; J: TRBJ2-1; DNA: TGCGCCAGCAGCTACTACTCAAGACTAGCGGGATCCTACAATGAGCAGTTCTTC; CDR3: CASSYYSRLAGSYNEQFF
V: TRBV28; size: NA; D: TRBD2; J: TRBJ2-7; DNA: TGTGCCAGCAGTTTCCCCGGGGGGGGGTTGGACGAGCAGTACTTC; CDR3: CASSFPGGGLDEQYF
V: TRBV25-1; size: NA; D: NA; J: TRBJ1-1; DNA: TGTGCCAGCGAGGGGGAGCTAGGTGAAGCTTTCTTT; CDR3: CASEGELGEAFF
V: TRBV11-1; size: many; D: TRBD1; J: TRBJ2-3; DNA: TGTGCCAGCACCGTCTCCGGACAGGTCACAGATACGCAGTATTTT; CDR3: CASTVSGQVTDTQYF
V: TRBV7-9; size: NA; D: TRBD1; J: TRBJ1-2; DNA: TGTGCCAGCAGCTCAGGACAGGGGTATGGCTACACCTTC; CDR3: CASSSGQGYGYTF
V: TRBV14; size: NA; D: NA; J: TRBJ1-1; DNA: TGTGCCAGCAGCCAAGTTCAGGTCCTTATGAACACTGAAGCTTTCTTT; CDR3: CASSQVQVLMNTEAFF
V: TRBV29-1; size: NA; D: TRBD1; J: TRBJ2-2; DNA: TGCAGCGTGGCCGGGACAGGGGGCTACACCGGGGAGCTGTTTTTT; CDR3: CSVAGTGGYTGELFF
V: TRBV5-1; size: NA; D: TRBD1; J: TRBJ2-7; DNA: TGCGCCAGTCGCCGCCTACCGACACAGGGGCTCTCCTACGAGCAGTACTTC; CDR3: CASRRLPTQGLSYEQYF
V: TRBV19; size: few; D: TRBD1; J: TRBJ1-2; DNA: TGTGCCAGTAGTTCGACAGGGGCAGAGGGCTATGGCTACACCTTC; CDR3: CASSSTGAEGYGYTF
V: TRBV6-1; size: few; D: NA; J: TRBJ1-2; DNA: TGTGCCAGCAGTGAAGCCATGACAGATTTCTATGGCTACACCTTC; CDR3: CASSEAMTDFYGYTF
V: TRBV27; size: NA; D: TRBD1; J: TRBJ2-7; DNA: TGTGCCAGCAGTCCCGGGACAGGGGCCAGGGAGCAGTACTTC; CDR3: CASSPGTGAREQYF
V: TRBV10-2; size: NA; D: NA; J: TRBJ2-5; DNA: TGCGCCAGCAGTGAGTCTTCGGAGACCCAGTACTTC; CDR3: CASSESSETQYF
V: TRBV19; size: NA; D: NA; J: TRBJ1-5; DNA: TGTGGAGGGTGGAGAGTTGTTGGCCAGCCCCAGCATTTT; CDR3: CGGWRVVGQPQHF
V: TRBV10-3; size: NA; D: TRBD2; J: TRBJ2-7; DNA: TGTGCCATCAGTGGTCGGCGGGGGTCCTCCTACGAGCAGTACTTC; CDR3: CAISGRRGSSYEQYF
V: TRBV18; size: NA; D: NA; J: TRBJ1-1; DNA: TGTGCCAGCTCCTCCGGGCGGGGGGCGATAAGGGGCTTCGCTGAAGCTTTCTTT; CDR3: CASSSGRGAIRGFAEAFF
V: TRBV5-1; size: once; D: TRBD1; J: TRBJ1-2; DNA: TGCGCCAGCAGCACCGAAACGACAGGGGCGGGGGGCTACACCTTC; CDR3: CASSTETTGAGGYTF
V: TRBV7-8; size: NA; D: NA; J: TRBJ2-7; DNA: TGTGCCAGCAGCTTAGCGCGCGGGACCTACGAGCAGTACTTC; CDR3: CASSLARGTYEQYF
V: TRBV4-2; size: NA; D: NA; J: TRBJ2-3; DNA: TGTGCCAGCAGCCTCTCGGACAGTCCCACAGATACGCAGTATTTT; CDR3: CASSLSDSPTDTQYF
V: TRBV6-1; size: few; D: NA; J: TRBJ2-7; DNA: TGTGCCAGCAGTGAATCGCGGGAGCAGTACTTC; CDR3: CASSESREQYF
V: TRBV18; size: NA; D: NA; J: TRBJ1-2; DNA: TGTGCCAGCTCACCAAACGGACAGAGCTATGGCTACACCTTC; CDR3: CASSPNGQSYGYTF
V: TRBV9; size: NA; D: NA; J: TRBJ2-7; DNA: TGTGCCAGCAGCGGAGGGACACATGGGGAGCAGTACTTC; CDR3: CASSGGTHGEQYF
V: TRBV2; size: NA; D: NA; J: TRBJ1-2; DNA: TGTGCCAGCAGGGGAGTCCTCCCGACAGTCGGGAGGGGCTATGGCTACACCTTC; CDR3: CASRGVLPTVGRGYGYTF
V: TRBV30; size: once; D: NA; J: TRBJ1-5; DNA: TGTGCCTGGAGCGGGGTGGGCCAGCCCCAGCATTTT; CDR3: CAWSGVGQPQHF
V: TRBV28; size: NA; D: TRBD1; J: TRBJ1-2; DNA: TGTGCCAGCAGGGGGACAGGTCGGCGCTACACCTTC; CDR3: CASRGTGRRYTF
V: TRBV28; size: NA; D: NA; J: TRBJ2-1; DNA: TGTGCCAGCAGTACCAGGACAGTCCTTGCCTACAATGAGCAGTTCTTC; CDR3: CASSTRTVLAYNEQFF
V: TRBV4-3; size: NA; D: NA; J: TRBJ2-1; DNA: TGCGCCAGCAGCCAAGAATCTGCCCCCAGGGAGCAGTTCTTC; CDR3: CASSQESAPREQFF
V: TRBV28; size: NA; D: TRBD2; J: TRBJ2-7; DNA: TGTGCCAGCACCTCCCCCGGGACTAGCGGTTACTACGAGCAGTACTTC; CDR3: CASTSPGTSGYYEQYF
V: TRBV4-2; size: NA; D: TRBD1; J: TRBJ2-7; DNA: TGTGCCAGCAGCCAAGAGGGACAGGGGGCCCTCTACGAGCAGTACTTC; CDR3: CASSQEGQGALYEQYF
V: TRBV20-1; size: NA; D: TRBD1; J: TRBJ2-7; DNA: TGCAGTGCGAGACAGGGTTACGAGCAGTACTTC; CDR3: CSARQGYEQYF
V: TRBV4-3; size: NA; D: NA; J: TRBJ1-2; DNA: TGCGCCAGCAGCCAAGACTTTTCTGGCTACACCTTC; CDR3: CASSQDFSGYTF